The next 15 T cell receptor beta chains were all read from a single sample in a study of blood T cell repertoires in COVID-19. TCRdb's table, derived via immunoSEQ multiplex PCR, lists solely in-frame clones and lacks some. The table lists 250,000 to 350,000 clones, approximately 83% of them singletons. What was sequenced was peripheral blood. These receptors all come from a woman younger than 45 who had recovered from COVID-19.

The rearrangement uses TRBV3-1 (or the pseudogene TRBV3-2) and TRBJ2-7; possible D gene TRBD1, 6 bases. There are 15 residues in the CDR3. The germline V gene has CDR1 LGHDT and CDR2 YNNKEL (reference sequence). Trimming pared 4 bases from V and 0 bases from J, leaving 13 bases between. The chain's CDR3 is CASSPLQGSSYEQYF. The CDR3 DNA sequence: TGTGCCAGCAGCCCACTACAGGGTAGCTCCTACGAGCAGTACTTC.

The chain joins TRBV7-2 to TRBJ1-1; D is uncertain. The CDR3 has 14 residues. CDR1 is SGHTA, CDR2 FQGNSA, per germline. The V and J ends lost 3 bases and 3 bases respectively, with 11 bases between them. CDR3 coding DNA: TGTGCCAGCAGCTTTACATTGGCGGACACTGAAGCTTTCTTT. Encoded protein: CASSFTLADTEAFF.

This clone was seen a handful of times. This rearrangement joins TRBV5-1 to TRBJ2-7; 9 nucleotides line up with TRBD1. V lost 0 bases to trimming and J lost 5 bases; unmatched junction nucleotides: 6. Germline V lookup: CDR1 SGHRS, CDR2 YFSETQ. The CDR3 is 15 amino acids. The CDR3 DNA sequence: TGCGCCAGCAGCTTGGGAGGGACAGGGAATAACGAGCAGTACTTC. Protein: CASSLGGTGNNEQYF.

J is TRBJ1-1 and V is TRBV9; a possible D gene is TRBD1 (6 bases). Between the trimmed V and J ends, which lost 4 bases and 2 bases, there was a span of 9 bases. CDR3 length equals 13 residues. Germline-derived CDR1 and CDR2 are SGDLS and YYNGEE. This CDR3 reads CASSPTGNTEAFF. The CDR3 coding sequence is TGTGCCAGCAGCCCGACAGGAAACACTGAAGCTTTCTTT.

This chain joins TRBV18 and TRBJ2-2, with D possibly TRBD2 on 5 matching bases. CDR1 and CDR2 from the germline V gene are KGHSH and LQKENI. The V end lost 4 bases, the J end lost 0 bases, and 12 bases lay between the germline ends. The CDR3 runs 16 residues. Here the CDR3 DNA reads TGTGCCAGCTCACAAGGTAGCGCCTCGAACACCGGGGAGCTGTTTTTT. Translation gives CASSQGSASNTGELFF. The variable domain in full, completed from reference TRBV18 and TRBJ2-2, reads NAGVMQNPRHLVRRRGQEARLRCSPMKGHSHVYWYRQLPEEGLKFMVYLQKENIIDESGMPKERFSAEFPKEGPSILRIQQVVRGDSAAYFCASSQGSASNTGELFFGEGSRLTVL.

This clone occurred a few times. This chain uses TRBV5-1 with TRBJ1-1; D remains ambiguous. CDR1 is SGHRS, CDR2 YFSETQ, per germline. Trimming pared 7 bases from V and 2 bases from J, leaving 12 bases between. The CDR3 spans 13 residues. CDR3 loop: CASSRGINTEAFF. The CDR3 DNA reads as TGCGCCAGCTCTCGAGGGATTAACACTGAAGCTTTCTTT.

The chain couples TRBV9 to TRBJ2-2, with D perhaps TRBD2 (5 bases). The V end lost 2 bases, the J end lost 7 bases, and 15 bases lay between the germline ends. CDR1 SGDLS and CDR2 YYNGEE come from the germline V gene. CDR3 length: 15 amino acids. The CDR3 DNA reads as TGTGCCAGCAGCGTCCAGCCCGAAGCGGTCGGGGAGCTGTTTTTT. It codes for CASSVQPEAVGELFF.

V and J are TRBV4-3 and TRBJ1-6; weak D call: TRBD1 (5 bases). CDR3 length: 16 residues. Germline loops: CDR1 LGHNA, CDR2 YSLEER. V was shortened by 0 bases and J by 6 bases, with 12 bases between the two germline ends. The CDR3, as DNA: TGCGCCAGCAGCCAAGACCCGACAGTTTTTAATTCACCCCTCCACTTT. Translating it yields CASSQDPTVFNSPLHF.

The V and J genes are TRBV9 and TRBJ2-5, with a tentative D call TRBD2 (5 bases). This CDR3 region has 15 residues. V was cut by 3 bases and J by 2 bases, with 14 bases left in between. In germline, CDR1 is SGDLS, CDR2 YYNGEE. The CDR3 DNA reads TGTGCCAGCAGCGCGAGCGGTGCGGAACAAGAGACCCAGTACTTC. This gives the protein CASSASGAEQETQYF.

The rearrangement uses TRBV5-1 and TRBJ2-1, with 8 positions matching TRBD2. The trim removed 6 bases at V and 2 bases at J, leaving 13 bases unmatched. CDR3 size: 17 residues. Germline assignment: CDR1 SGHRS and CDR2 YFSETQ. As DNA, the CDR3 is TGCGCCAGCATAAAACAACCCGGACTAGCTGCCTACAATGAGCAGTTCTTC. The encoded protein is CASIKQPGLAAYNEQFF.

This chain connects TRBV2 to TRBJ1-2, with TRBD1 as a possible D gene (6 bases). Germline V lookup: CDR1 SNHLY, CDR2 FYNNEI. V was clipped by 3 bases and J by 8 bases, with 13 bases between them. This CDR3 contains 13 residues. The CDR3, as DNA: TGTGCCAGCAGTGACAGGGGAAGGGGCGGCTACACCTTC. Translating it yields CASSDRGRGGYTF. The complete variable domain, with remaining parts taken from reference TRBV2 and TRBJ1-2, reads EPEVTQTPSHQVTQMGQEVILRCVPISNHLYFYWYRQILGQKVEFLVSFYNNEISEKSEIFDDQFSVERPDGSNFTLKIRSTKLEDSAMYFCASSDRGRGGYTFGSGTRLTVV.

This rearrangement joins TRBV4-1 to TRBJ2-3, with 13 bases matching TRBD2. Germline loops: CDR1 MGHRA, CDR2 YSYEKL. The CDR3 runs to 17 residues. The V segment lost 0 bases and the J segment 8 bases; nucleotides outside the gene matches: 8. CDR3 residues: CASSQEALAGGRGTQYF. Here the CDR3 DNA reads TGCGCCAGCAGCCAAGAGGCACTAGCGGGAGGGAGGGGTACGCAGTATTTT.

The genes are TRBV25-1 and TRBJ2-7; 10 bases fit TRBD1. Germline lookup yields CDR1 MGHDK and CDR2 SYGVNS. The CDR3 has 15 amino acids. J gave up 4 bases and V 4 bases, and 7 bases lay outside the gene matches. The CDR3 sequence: CASSAPGTGAYEQYF. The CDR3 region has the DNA TGTGCCAGCAGTGCCCCCGGGACAGGGGCGTACGAGCAGTACTTC.

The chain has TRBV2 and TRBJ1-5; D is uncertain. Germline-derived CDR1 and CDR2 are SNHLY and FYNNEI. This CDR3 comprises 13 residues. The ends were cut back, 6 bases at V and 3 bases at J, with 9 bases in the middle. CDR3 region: CASRVGVNQPQHF. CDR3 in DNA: TGTGCCAGCAGAGTGGGAGTCAATCAGCCCCAGCATTTT.

CDR3 coding DNA: TGTGCCAGCAGCCTGACTAGTCTAGAGACCCAGTACTTC. This encodes CASSLTSLETQYF. The V call is TRBV11-3, the J call TRBJ2-5; a possible D gene is TRBD2 (6 bases). Deletions cut 5 bases from V and 4 bases from J, with 11 bases between. Looked up from germline, CDR1 is SGHNT and CDR2 is YENEEA. There are 13 residues in the CDR3.